Below are 5 T cell receptor beta chains sequenced from a single sample in a study of control samples from healthy donors and cancer patients. Sequencing used immunoSEQ multiplex PCR; TCRdb keeps in-frame clones, though not all of them. This sample has about 130,000 clones, with around 94% found just once. The sequenced sample was PBMCs. These receptors all come from a man in his sixties with colorectal cancer.

This chain connects TRBV6-4 to TRBJ1-5, with unresolved D. The CDR3 consists of 16 residues. V was pared by 0 bases and J by 2 bases, with 11 bases between. Germline CDR1 MRHNA, CDR2 SNTAGT. DNA of the CDR3: TGTGCCAGCAGTGACTCATTAGGGATTCGCAATCAGCCCCAGCATTTT. It yields the protein CASSDSLGIRNQPQHF.

J is TRBJ2-2 and V is TRBV24-1; 10 nucleotides align to TRBD2. Unmatched junction bases numbered 15, after V lost 5 bases and J lost 7 bases. Germline V CDR1 and CDR2: KGHDR, SFDVKD. This CDR3 is 18 amino acids long. CDR3 sequence (DNA): TGTGCCACCAGTGTCTCCTTGGCTAGCGGGGGTAATGTCGGGGAGCTGTTTTTT. The encoded protein is CATSVSLASGGNVGELFF.

The chain links TRBV5-1 to TRBJ1-1; 8 nucleotides agree with TRBD1. Germline V CDR1 and CDR2: SGHRS, YFSETQ. J was trimmed by 7 bases and V by 5 bases; bases with no gene match: 10. This CDR3 is built from 14 residues. The CDR3: CASSPIGTGYEAFF. The CDR3 DNA follows: TGCGCCAGCAGTCCTATAGGGACAGGCTATGAAGCTTTCTTT.

The V gene is TRBV7-2, the J gene TRBJ2-3, with D possibly being TRBD2 (6 bases). Germline lookup yields CDR1 SGHTA and CDR2 FQGNSA. The CDR3 loop spans 15 amino acids. Trimming left V 4 bases short and J 2 bases short, with 13 bases between. CDR3 protein: CASSSTSHYTDTQYF. The CDR3 coding sequence is TGTGCCAGCAGCTCGACTAGTCATTACACAGATACGCAGTATTTT.

This clone appeared a single time. The chain has TRBV24-1 and TRBJ2-1; D remains unclear. CDR1 is KGHDR and CDR2 is SFDVKD in the germline V gene. The CDR3 consists of 13 residues. V was pared by 4 bases and J by 4 bases, with 7 bases between. The CDR3: CATSDSVYNEQFF. CDR3 sequence (DNA): TGTGCCACCAGTGACTCAGTTTACAATGAGCAGTTCTTC.